The rows below give T cell receptor beta chains drawn from one sample of a study of T cell repertoires in cytomegalovirus infection. Their antigens remain unidentified. Using its own MiXCR run on the reads, TCRdb lists one record per CDR3 protein. The sample yields 40,000 to 60,000 distinct CDR3 sequences, around 23% seen once. Here the sequenced sample was CD8+ T cells from cultured PBMCs, taken from culture after CMV antigen stimulation. All receptors derive from a human donor in good health (CMV status not recorded). Some clones in this sample may be carry-over from other donors' samples. The CDR3 runs from the conserved cysteine through the conserved F or W. Each record gives: V gene, D gene, clone size, J gene, CDR3 DNA, CDR3 protein. A D gene is named only where the DNA matches it firmly. For some rows the clone size is stated as once, few or many, or as a class when expanded; others skip it.

V gene: TRBV7-6
D gene: -
clone size: -
J gene: TRBJ2-5
CDR3 DNA: TGTGCCAGTAGGCTCGGGGTACAAGAGACCCAGTACTTC
CDR3 protein: CASRLGVQETQYF

V gene: TRBV7-2
D gene: -
clone size: -
J gene: TRBJ2-7
CDR3 DNA: TGTGCCAGCAGCTACATGGGGCAGGGTCCCCCCTACGAGCAGTACTTC
CDR3 protein: CASSYMGQGPPYEQYF

V gene: TRBV7-2
D gene: -
clone size: many
J gene: TRBJ1-2
CDR3 DNA: TGTGCCAGCAGCCCGCCCCAGGGGCCTAACTATGGCTACACCTTC
CDR3 protein: CASSPPQGPNYGYTF

V gene: TRBV7-2
D gene: -
clone size: few
J gene: TRBJ2-7
CDR3 DNA: TGTGCCAGCAGCTTTGGGCGAACAGGGGGGGAACCCTACGAGCAGTACTTC
CDR3 protein: CASSFGRTGGEPYEQYF

V gene: TRBV7-8
D gene: TRBD2
clone size: -
J gene: TRBJ2-1
CDR3 DNA: TGTGCCAGCAGCCTCCAGCGGGAGATCGGCTACAATGAGCAGTTCTTC
CDR3 protein: CASSLQREIGYNEQFF

V gene: TRBV7-2
D gene: TRBD2
clone size: -
J gene: TRBJ2-1
CDR3 DNA: TGTGCCAGCAGCACTCGACTAGCGGAGCTTTACAATGAGCAGTTCTTC
CDR3 protein: CASSTRLAELYNEQFF

V gene: TRBV19
D gene: -
clone size: -
J gene: TRBJ2-7
CDR3 DNA: TGTGCCAGTAGTGTACGACTCGTTAACACCTACGAGCAGTACTTC
CDR3 protein: CASSVRLVNTYEQYF

V gene: TRBV7-2
D gene: TRBD2
clone size: -
J gene: TRBJ2-4
CDR3 DNA: TGTGCCAGCAGCCCGAGGGGTGATGGTAGCGGGAGCAAAAACATTCAGTACTTC
CDR3 protein: CASSPRGDGSGSKNIQYF

V gene: TRBV12-3/TRBV12-4
D gene: -
clone size: -
J gene: TRBJ1-2
CDR3 DNA: TGTGCCAGCAGTTTTCAGGACGAGACGGTTCTCTATGGCTACACCTTC
CDR3 protein: CASSFQDETVLYGYTF

V gene: TRBV7-9
D gene: -
clone size: -
J gene: TRBJ1-1
CDR3 DNA: TGTGCCAGCAGCCGGGACGGACTCAATCTGAACACTGAAGCTTTCTTT
CDR3 protein: CASSRDGLNLNTEAFF

V gene: TRBV6-1
D gene: TRBD2
clone size: -
J gene: TRBJ2-7
CDR3 DNA: TGTGCCAGCAGTGAAGGGGTAGCGGGAGGATCCTACGAGCAGTACTTC
CDR3 protein: CASSEGVAGGSYEQYF

V gene: TRBV12-3/TRBV12-4
D gene: -
clone size: -
J gene: TRBJ2-7
CDR3 DNA: TGTGCCAGCAGTTTGGGACTCCTTAGGACACCGCTGGGGGACGAGCAGTACTTC
CDR3 protein: CASSLGLLRTPLGDEQYF

V gene: TRBV11-3
D gene: -
clone size: few
J gene: TRBJ2-1
CDR3 DNA: TGTGCCAGCAGCTTAGGCAGGGCCACTTACAATGAGCAGTTCTTC
CDR3 protein: CASSLGRATYNEQFF

V gene: TRBV23-1
D gene: TRBD1
clone size: -
J gene: TRBJ2-4
CDR3 DNA: TGCGCCAGCAGGACAGGGGTCTTCCGAGCCAAAAACATTCAGTACTTC
CDR3 protein: CASRTGVFRAKNIQYF

V gene: TRBV12-3/TRBV12-4
D gene: -
clone size: -
J gene: TRBJ1-1
CDR3 DNA: TGTGCCAGCCAGGCAGGGTCCATGAACACTGAAGCTTTCTTT
CDR3 protein: CASQAGSMNTEAFF

V gene: TRBV7-9
D gene: TRBD2
clone size: few
J gene: TRBJ2-3
CDR3 DNA: TGTGCCAGCAGCCCTACCGGGGGGAGGGGCACAGATACGCAGTATTTT
CDR3 protein: CASSPTGGRGTDTQYF

V gene: TRBV7-2
D gene: -
clone size: few
J gene: TRBJ1-1
CDR3 DNA: TGTGCCAGCAGCGATTCCTTGAACACTGAAGCTTTCTTT
CDR3 protein: CASSDSLNTEAFF

V gene: TRBV29-1
D gene: TRBD2
clone size: few
J gene: TRBJ2-1
CDR3 DNA: TGCAGCGTTCGAGGACTAGCGGGGGGGCCGGACACCAATGAGCAGTTCTTC
CDR3 protein: CSVRGLAGGPDTNEQFF

V gene: TRBV6-1
D gene: -
clone size: -
J gene: TRBJ1-2
CDR3 DNA: TGTGCCAGCAGTTACGCGGGGGCCTATGGCTACACCTTC
CDR3 protein: CASSYAGAYGYTF

V gene: TRBV7-3
D gene: TRBD1
clone size: -
J gene: TRBJ1-1
CDR3 DNA: TGTGCCAGCAGCACACAGGGGAGTGATCCTGAAGCTTTCTTT
CDR3 protein: CASSTQGSDPEAFF

V gene: TRBV12-3/TRBV12-4
D gene: -
clone size: -
J gene: TRBJ2-1
CDR3 DNA: TGTGCCAGCACCGGGGACTCCCCCAATGAGCAGTTCTTC
CDR3 protein: CASTGDSPNEQFF

V gene: TRBV7-6
D gene: -
clone size: few
J gene: TRBJ1-1
CDR3 DNA: TGTGCCAGCAGCTTAGACAGGAACACTGAAGCTTTCTTT
CDR3 protein: CASSLDRNTEAFF

V gene: TRBV12-5
D gene: -
clone size: few
J gene: TRBJ2-3
CDR3 DNA: TGTGCTAGTGGCCTGGGGGGAAGTACAGATACGCAGTATTTT
CDR3 protein: CASGLGGSTDTQYF

V gene: TRBV27
D gene: -
clone size: -
J gene: TRBJ1-5
CDR3 DNA: TGTGCCAGCAGAGGGACGGGGAAAGGTCAGCCCCAGCATTTT
CDR3 protein: CASRGTGKGQPQHF

V gene: TRBV5-4
D gene: -
clone size: -
J gene: TRBJ2-7
CDR3 DNA: TGTGCCAGCAGCCCTCGTCGGGGATCGACCTACGAGCAGTACTTC
CDR3 protein: CASSPRRGSTYEQYF

V gene: TRBV4-1
D gene: -
clone size: -
J gene: TRBJ1-1
CDR3 DNA: TGCGCCAGCAGCCAAGATTTGTGGGGCACTGAAGCTTTCTTT
CDR3 protein: CASSQDLWGTEAFF

V gene: TRBV6-2/TRBV6-3
D gene: -
clone size: -
J gene: TRBJ2-5
CDR3 DNA: TGTGCCAGCAAGGGAATTACCCTGGGGGAGACCCAGTACTTC
CDR3 protein: CASKGITLGETQYF

V gene: TRBV7-6
D gene: TRBD2
clone size: -
J gene: TRBJ2-3
CDR3 DNA: TGTGCCAGCAGCTTAACAAGGACTAGCGGGGGGCCACAAGATACGCAGTATTTT
CDR3 protein: CASSLTRTSGGPQDTQYF

V gene: TRBV12-3/TRBV12-4
D gene: -
clone size: few
J gene: TRBJ2-1
CDR3 DNA: TGTGCCAGCACTCCCGTTGGCTATGAGCAGTTCTTC
CDR3 protein: CASTPVGYEQFF

V gene: TRBV6-2/TRBV6-3
D gene: TRBD1
clone size: -
J gene: TRBJ1-2
CDR3 DNA: TGTGCCAGCAGTTACGCGGACAGGGTCTATGGCTACACCTTC
CDR3 protein: CASSYADRVYGYTF

V gene: TRBV7-2
D gene: -
clone size: few
J gene: TRBJ2-5
CDR3 DNA: TGTGCCAGCAGCTTAGTCAGGAGCGGAAGGGAGGAGACCCAGTACTTC
CDR3 protein: CASSLVRSGREETQYF

V gene: TRBV28
D gene: TRBD1
clone size: many
J gene: TRBJ1-1
CDR3 DNA: TGTGCCAGCAGAACCACAGGGGGCACTGAAGCTTTCTTT
CDR3 protein: CASRTTGGTEAFF

V gene: TRBV7-3
D gene: -
clone size: few
J gene: TRBJ1-5
CDR3 DNA: TGTGCCAGCAGCCGAGGGATCAATCAGCCCCAGCATTTT
CDR3 protein: CASSRGINQPQHF

V gene: TRBV6-2/TRBV6-3
D gene: -
clone size: -
J gene: TRBJ1-5
CDR3 DNA: TGTGCCAGCGATCATCGAAGCAATCAGCCCCAGCATTTT
CDR3 protein: CASDHRSNQPQHF

V gene: TRBV4-3
D gene: TRBD2
clone size: many
J gene: TRBJ2-7
CDR3 DNA: TGCGCCAGCAGCCCTTCGACTAGCGGGGCCCACTACGAGCAGTACTTC
CDR3 protein: CASSPSTSGAHYEQYF

V gene: TRBV27
D gene: TRBD1
clone size: -
J gene: TRBJ1-1
CDR3 DNA: TGTGCCAGCAGTGTAAGGGGGCGCAACGCTGAAGCTTTCTTT
CDR3 protein: CASSVRGRNAEAFF

V gene: TRBV27
D gene: -
clone size: -
J gene: TRBJ1-5
CDR3 DNA: TGTGCCAGCAGTCCTAGGGACCCCGGACAGCCCCAGCATTTT
CDR3 protein: CASSPRDPGQPQHF

V gene: TRBV29-1
D gene: -
clone size: few
J gene: TRBJ1-1
CDR3 DNA: TGCAGCGTTGAAGATAGGCGAACTGAAGCTTTCTTT
CDR3 protein: CSVEDRRTEAFF

V gene: TRBV7-6
D gene: TRBD1
clone size: -
J gene: TRBJ1-2
CDR3 DNA: TGTGCCAGCAGCCAAAAAGACAGGGGGTATGGCTACACCTTC
CDR3 protein: CASSQKDRGYGYTF

V gene: TRBV6-1
D gene: -
clone size: -
J gene: TRBJ1-2
CDR3 DNA: TGTGCCAGCAGTCCGACAGTGGCGGATGGCTACACCTTC
CDR3 protein: CASSPTVADGYTF

V gene: TRBV7-2
D gene: TRBD2
clone size: few
J gene: TRBJ2-1
CDR3 DNA: TGTGCCAGCAGCTTAGTCCATAGCGGGAGTCCTTACAATGAGCAGTTCTTC
CDR3 protein: CASSLVHSGSPYNEQFF

V gene: TRBV7-2
D gene: TRBD2
clone size: -
J gene: TRBJ2-7
CDR3 DNA: TGTGCCAGCAGCTGGACTAGCGGTAGCTCCTACGAGCAGTACTTC
CDR3 protein: CASSWTSGSSYEQYF

V gene: TRBV14
D gene: TRBD2
clone size: -
J gene: TRBJ2-5
CDR3 DNA: TGTGCCAGCAGTCCAACTAGCGGGAGGGCCCCCCGAGAGACCCAGTACTTC
CDR3 protein: CASSPTSGRAPRETQYF

V gene: TRBV12-3/TRBV12-4
D gene: -
clone size: -
J gene: TRBJ1-2
CDR3 DNA: TGTGCCAGCAGAGAGCCCGGGGGAGAGGCGGATGGCTACACCTTC
CDR3 protein: CASREPGGEADGYTF

V gene: TRBV7-6
D gene: TRBD2
clone size: -
J gene: TRBJ2-1
CDR3 DNA: TGTGCCAGCAGCTCCCTGACTAGCGGGGGGGCGGATGAGCAGTTCTTC
CDR3 protein: CASSSLTSGGADEQFF

V gene: TRBV27
D gene: -
clone size: many
J gene: TRBJ1-1
CDR3 DNA: TGTGCCAGCAGTTTGTGGGGGGGGAACACTGAAGCTTTCTTT
CDR3 protein: CASSLWGGNTEAFF

V gene: TRBV7-9
D gene: -
clone size: -
J gene: TRBJ1-2
CDR3 DNA: TGTGCCAGCAGCTTACCGACGGGACAAGAGGACTATGGCTACACCTTC
CDR3 protein: CASSLPTGQEDYGYTF

V gene: TRBV19
D gene: -
clone size: -
J gene: TRBJ2-2
CDR3 DNA: TGTGCCAGTAACCGACGGGTGGCGAACACCGGGGAGCTGTTTTTT
CDR3 protein: CASNRRVANTGELFF

V gene: TRBV7-2
D gene: -
clone size: -
J gene: TRBJ2-7
CDR3 DNA: TGTGCCAGCAGCTCGGAATGGACACCTCCCTACGAGCAGTACTTC
CDR3 protein: CASSSEWTPPYEQYF

V gene: TRBV7-3
D gene: TRBD1
clone size: few
J gene: TRBJ2-3
CDR3 DNA: TGTGCCAGCAGCTCACACGGACAGGGTAGAGATACGCAGTATTTT
CDR3 protein: CASSSHGQGRDTQYF

V gene: TRBV19
D gene: TRBD1
clone size: few
J gene: TRBJ1-2
CDR3 DNA: TGTGCCAGTAGTCCAGTTGGACAGGGGGCGGATGGCTACACCTTC
CDR3 protein: CASSPVGQGADGYTF

V gene: TRBV7-8
D gene: -
clone size: many
J gene: TRBJ2-1
CDR3 DNA: TGTGCCAGCAGCTTAGATCGAGATTTCGTCAATGAGCAGTTCTTC
CDR3 protein: CASSLDRDFVNEQFF

V gene: TRBV28
D gene: -
clone size: -
J gene: TRBJ1-1
CDR3 DNA: TGTGCCAGCACCCGGACGGCGAACACTGAAGCTTTCTTT
CDR3 protein: CASTRTANTEAFF